This T cell receptor beta chain was found in a study of T cells in Graves' hyperthyroidism and ophthalmopathy. General study results and limits: Using 13 V-J features, a model discriminated ophthalmopathy from stable hyperthyroidism.

CDR3 length: 14 residues. The V end was cut by 6 bases, the J end by 3 bases, with 14 bases between. Many counts were recorded for this clonotype. Its antigen is not identified. Hyperthyroidism of Graves' type that showed no ophthalmopathy progression within 18 months was stable. Researchers barred patients who had uncontrolled infection, other autoimmune disease, pregnancy or lactation. Regions amplified from RNA transcripts were the TCR beta CDR3 regions. The HTBI primer set drove a first-round RT-PCR of the TCR CDR3. TCRdb reprocessed the multiplex PCR reads with MiXCR, giving one entry per CDR3 protein. This table holds about 620,000 distinct CDR3 sequences, around 15% found once.

Sequencing used blood. This clonotype originated in a woman in her 30s with Graves' hyperthyroidism. The chain is built from TRBV12-3 or TRBV12-4 and TRBJ1-1; weak D call: TRBD1 (6 bases). CDR3 loop: CASSRGQFDTEAFF. The CDR3 nucleotides are TGTGCCAGCAGCCGCGGACAGTTTGACACTGAAGCTTTCTTT.